This TCR beta chain emerged from a study of CD8 T cells in ankylosing spondylitis. The study, taken as a whole, reports: One TCR beta motif, made up of about 8 highly homologous variants, appeared characteristic of ankylosing spondylitis blood. Earlier work had already found some motif variants in reactive arthritis synovial fluid and blood. Disease-linked clones bore a CD8+ phenotype, appearing relatively rarely in peripheral blood.

As the method for making TCR beta libraries, quantitative 5'-RACE with molecular barcodes was used. TCRdb ran MiXCR on the 5' RACE reads and lists one entry per CDR3 protein. The profile shows about 250,000 distinct CDR3 sequences, 30% to 35% of them singletons. The table lists this clonotype with a few counts. Its target is not known. Its ends do not fully match the called genes, so a read error is possible. The clonotype was recovered from a male donor with ankylosing spondylitis or in good health (not recorded which). The specimen sequenced was blood, either unsorted or a sorted T cell fraction (not recorded which).

The CDR3, as DNA: TGCGCCAGCAGCTTGCAAAGCTCCTACAATGAGCAGTTCTTC. Encoded protein: CASSLQSSYNEQFF. This chain joins TRBV12-3 or TRBV12-4 and TRBJ2-1, with D uncertain. CDR3 length: 14 amino acids.